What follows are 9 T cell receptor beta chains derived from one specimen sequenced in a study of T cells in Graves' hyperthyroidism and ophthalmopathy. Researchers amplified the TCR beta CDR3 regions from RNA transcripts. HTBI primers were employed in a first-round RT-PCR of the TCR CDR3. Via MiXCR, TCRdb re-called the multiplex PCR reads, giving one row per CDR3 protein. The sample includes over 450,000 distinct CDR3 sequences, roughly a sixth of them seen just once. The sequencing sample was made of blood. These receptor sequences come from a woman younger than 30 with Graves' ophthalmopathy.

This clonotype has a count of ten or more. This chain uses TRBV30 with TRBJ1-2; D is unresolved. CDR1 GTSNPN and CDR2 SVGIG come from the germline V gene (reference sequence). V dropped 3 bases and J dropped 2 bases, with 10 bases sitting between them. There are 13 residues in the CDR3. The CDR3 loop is CAWRDRRNYGYTF. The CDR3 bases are TGTGCCTGGAGAGATAGACGGAACTATGGCTACACCTTC. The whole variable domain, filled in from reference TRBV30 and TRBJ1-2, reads SQTIHQWPATLVQPVGSPLSLECTVEGTSNPNLYWYRQAAGRGLQLLFYSVGIGQISSEVPQNLSASRPQDRQFILSSKKLLLSDSGFYLCAWRDRRNYGYTFGSGTRLTVV.

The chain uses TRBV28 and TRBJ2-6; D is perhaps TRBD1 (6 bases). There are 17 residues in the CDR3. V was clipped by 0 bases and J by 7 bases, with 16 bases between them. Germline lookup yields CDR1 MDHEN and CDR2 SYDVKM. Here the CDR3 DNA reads TGTGCCAGCAGTTTATGGGGGGCAGCCTCTCGCGCCAACGTCCTGACTTTC. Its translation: CASSLWGAASRANVLTF.

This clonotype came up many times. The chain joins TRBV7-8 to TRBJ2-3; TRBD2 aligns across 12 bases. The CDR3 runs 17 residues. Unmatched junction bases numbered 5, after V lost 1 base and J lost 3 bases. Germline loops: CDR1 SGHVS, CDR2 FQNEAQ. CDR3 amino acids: CASSLVSGLAGTDTQYF. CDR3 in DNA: TGTGCCAGCAGCTTAGTTTCCGGACTAGCGGGAACAGATACGCAGTATTTT.

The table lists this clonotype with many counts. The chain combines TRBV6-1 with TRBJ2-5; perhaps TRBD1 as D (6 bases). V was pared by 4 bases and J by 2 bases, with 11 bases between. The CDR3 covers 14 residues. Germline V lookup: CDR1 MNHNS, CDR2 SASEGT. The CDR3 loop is CASSGGGVQETQYF. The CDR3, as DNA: TGTGCCAGCAGTGGAGGGGGTGTACAAGAGACCCAGTACTTC.

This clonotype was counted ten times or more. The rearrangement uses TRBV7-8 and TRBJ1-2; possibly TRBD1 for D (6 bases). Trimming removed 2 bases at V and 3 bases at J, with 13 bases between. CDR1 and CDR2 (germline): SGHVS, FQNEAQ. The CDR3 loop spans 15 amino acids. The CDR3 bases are TGTGCCAGCAGCTTAAGGGGGACCGCTGACTATGGCTACACCTTC. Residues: CASSLRGTADYGYTF.

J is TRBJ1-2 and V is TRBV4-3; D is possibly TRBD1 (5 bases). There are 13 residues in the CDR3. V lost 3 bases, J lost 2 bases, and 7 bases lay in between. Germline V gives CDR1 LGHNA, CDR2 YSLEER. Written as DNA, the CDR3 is TGCGCCAGCAGCCACCGGGACAACTATGGCTACACCTTC. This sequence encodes CASSHRDNYGYTF.

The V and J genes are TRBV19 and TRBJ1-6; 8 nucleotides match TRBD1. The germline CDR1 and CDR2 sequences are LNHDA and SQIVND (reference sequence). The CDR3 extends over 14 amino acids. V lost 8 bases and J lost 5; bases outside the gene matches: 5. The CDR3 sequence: CASSGGTNNSPLHF. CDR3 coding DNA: TGTGCCAGTTCAGGGGGCACTAATAATTCACCCCTCCACTTT. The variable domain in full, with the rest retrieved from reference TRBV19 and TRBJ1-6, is DGGITQSPKYLFRKEGQNVTLSCEQNLNHDAMYWYRQDPGQGLRLIYYSQIVNDFQKGDIAEGYSVSREKKESFPLTVTSAQKNPTAFYLCASSGGTNNSPLHFGNGTRLTVT.

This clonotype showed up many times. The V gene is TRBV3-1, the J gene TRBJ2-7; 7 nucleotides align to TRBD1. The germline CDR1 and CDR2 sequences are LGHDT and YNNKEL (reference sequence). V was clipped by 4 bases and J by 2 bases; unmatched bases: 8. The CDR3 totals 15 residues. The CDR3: CASSPPTDRAYEQYF. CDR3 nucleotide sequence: TGTGCCAGCAGCCCTCCTACCGACAGGGCCTACGAGCAGTACTTC.

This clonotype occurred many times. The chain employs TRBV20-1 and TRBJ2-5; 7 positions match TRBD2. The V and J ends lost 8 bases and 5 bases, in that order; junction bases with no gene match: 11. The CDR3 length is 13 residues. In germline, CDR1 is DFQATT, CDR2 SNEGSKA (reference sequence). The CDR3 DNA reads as TGCAGTCCTAAGGGCGGGGAGGGGGAGACCCAGTACTTC. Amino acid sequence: CSPKGGEGETQYF.